The source of this T cell receptor (beta chain) is a study of blood T cell repertoires in COVID-19. This table comes from immunoSEQ multiplex PCR, and its TCRdb copy is limited to in-frame clones, with some not included. The sample lists 180,000 or so clones, 86% seen once, with around 5% in the top ten. In terms of age and location, participants ranged from roughly 18 to 100 years and lived in about 25 US areas. V gave up 4 bases and J gave up 8 bases; unmatched junction bases: 10. The CDR3 sequence is 14 residues long. CDR1 MNHEY and CDR2 SMNVEV come from the germline V gene (reference sequence). The J gene is TRBJ1-2, the V gene TRBV27; TRBD1 aligns across 7 bases. This sequence was found in a man between 40 and 49 years old with acute COVID-19. Sequencing input: PBMCs or T cells enriched from blood (not recorded which). In nucleotides, the CDR3 is TGTGCCAGCAGTTCCCTGACAGGGTCTATCGGCTACACCTTC. This sequence encodes CASSSLTGSIGYTF.